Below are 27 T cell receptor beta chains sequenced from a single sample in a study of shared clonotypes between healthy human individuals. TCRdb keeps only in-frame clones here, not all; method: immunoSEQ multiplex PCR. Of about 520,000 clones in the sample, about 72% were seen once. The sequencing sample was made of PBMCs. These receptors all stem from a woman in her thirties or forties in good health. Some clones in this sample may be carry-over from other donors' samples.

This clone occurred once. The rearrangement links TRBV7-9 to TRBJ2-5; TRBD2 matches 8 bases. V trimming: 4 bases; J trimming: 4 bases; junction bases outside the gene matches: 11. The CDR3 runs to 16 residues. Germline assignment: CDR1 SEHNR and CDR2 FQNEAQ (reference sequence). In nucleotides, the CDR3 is TGTGCCAGCAGCTCACGGGGTCAGCGGGAGTTAGAGACCCAGTACTTC. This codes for CASSSRGQRELETQYF.

The CDR3 sequence: CASSPLFRAGEKLFF. In nucleotides, the CDR3 is TGTGCCAGCAGTCCCCTTTTCAGGGCTGGTGAAAAACTGTTTTTT. This rearrangement joins TRBV28 to TRBJ1-4; weak D call: TRBD1 (5 bases). The V end was cut by 5 bases, the J end by 7 bases, with 17 bases between. The CDR3 loop spans 15 amino acids. Per germline, CDR1 MDHEN and CDR2 SYDVKM.

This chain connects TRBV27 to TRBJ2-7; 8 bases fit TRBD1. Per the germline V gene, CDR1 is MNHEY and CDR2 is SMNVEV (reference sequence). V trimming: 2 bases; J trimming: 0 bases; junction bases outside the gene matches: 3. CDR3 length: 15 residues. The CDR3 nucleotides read TGTGCCAGCAGTTTAGGACAGGGACGCTCCTACGAGCAGTACTTC. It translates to CASSLGQGRSYEQYF.

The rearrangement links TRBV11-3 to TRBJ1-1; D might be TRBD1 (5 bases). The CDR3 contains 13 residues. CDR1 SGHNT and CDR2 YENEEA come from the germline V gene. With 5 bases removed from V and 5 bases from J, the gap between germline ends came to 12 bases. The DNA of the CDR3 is TGTGCCAGCAGCCCCGGGGGAAGAACTGAAGCTTTCTTT. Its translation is CASSPGGRTEAFF.

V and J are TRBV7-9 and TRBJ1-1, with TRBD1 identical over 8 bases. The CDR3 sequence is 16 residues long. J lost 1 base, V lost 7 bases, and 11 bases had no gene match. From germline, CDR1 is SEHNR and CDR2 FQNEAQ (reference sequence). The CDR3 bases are TGTGCCAGCAACCCGGGGGCAGGGGGCAGGAACACTGAAGCTTTCTTT. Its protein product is CASNPGAGGRNTEAFF.

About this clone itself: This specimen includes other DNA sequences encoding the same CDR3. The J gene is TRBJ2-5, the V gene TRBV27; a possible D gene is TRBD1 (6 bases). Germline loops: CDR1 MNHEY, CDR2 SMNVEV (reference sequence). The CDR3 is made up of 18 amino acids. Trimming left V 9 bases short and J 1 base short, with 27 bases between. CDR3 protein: CASPTGQPSASGQETQYF. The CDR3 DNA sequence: TGTGCCAGTCCGACCGGACAGCCGTCCGCTTCAGGCCAAGAGACCCAGTACTTC.

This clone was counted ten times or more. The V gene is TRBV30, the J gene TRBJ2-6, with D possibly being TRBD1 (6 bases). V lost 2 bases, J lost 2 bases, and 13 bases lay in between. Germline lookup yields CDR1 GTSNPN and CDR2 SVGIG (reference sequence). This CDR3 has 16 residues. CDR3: CAWSKLWGPGANVLTF. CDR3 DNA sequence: TGTGCCTGGAGTAAATTATGGGGGCCTGGGGCCAACGTCCTGACTTTC.

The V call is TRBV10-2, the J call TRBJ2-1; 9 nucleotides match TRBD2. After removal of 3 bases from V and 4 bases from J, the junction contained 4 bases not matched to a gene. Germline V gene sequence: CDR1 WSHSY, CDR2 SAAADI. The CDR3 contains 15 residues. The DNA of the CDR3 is TGCGCCAGCAGTGAAGGGACTAGCAGGTACAATGAGCAGTTCTTC. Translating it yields CASSEGTSRYNEQFF.

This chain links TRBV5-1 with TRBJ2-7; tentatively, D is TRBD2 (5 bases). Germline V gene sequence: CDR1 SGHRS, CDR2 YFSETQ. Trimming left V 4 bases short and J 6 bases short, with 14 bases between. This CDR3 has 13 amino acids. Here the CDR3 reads CASSPGGSREQYF. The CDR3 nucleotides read TGCGCCAGCAGCCCAGGAGGCAGTCGCGAGCAGTACTTC.

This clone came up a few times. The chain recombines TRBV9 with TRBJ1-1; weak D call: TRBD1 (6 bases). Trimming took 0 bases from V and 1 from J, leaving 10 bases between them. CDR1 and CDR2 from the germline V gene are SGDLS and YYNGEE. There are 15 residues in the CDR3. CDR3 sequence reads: CASSVGTGWNTEAFF. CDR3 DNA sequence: TGTGCCAGCAGCGTAGGAACAGGGTGGAACACTGAAGCTTTCTTT.

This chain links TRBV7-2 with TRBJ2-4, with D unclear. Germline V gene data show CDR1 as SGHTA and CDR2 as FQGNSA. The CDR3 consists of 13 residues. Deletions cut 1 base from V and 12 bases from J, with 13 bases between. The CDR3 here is CASSLGLGRRQYF. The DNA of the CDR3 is TGTGCCAGCAGCTTAGGGCTCGGACGTCGTCAGTACTTC.

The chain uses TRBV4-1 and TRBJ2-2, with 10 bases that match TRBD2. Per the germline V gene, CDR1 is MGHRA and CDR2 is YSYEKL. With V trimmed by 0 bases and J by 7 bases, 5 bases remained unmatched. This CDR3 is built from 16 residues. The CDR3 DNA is TGCGCCAGCAGCCAAGAAAGAAGCGGGAGGGGCGGGGAGCTGTTTTTT. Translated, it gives CASSQERSGRGGELFF.

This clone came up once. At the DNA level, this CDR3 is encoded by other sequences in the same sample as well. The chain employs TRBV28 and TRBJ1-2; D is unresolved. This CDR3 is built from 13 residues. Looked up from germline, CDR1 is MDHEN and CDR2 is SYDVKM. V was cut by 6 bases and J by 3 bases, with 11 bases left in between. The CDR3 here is CASSLRTDYGYTF. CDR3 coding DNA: TGTGCCAGCAGCCTCAGGACGGACTATGGCTACACCTTC.

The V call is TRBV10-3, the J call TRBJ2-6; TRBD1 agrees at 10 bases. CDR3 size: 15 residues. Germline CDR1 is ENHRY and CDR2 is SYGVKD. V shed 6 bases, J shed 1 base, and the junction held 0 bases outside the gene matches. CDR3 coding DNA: TGTGCCATCAGGGGACAGGGGTCTGGGGCCAACGTCCTGACTTTC. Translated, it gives CAIRGQGSGANVLTF.

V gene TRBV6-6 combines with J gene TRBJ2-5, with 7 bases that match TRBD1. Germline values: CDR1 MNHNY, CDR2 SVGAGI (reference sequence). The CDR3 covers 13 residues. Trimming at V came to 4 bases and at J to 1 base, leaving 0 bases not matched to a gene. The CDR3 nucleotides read TGTGCCAGCAGTTGGACAGGCCAAGAGACCCAGTACTTC. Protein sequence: CASSWTGQETQYF.

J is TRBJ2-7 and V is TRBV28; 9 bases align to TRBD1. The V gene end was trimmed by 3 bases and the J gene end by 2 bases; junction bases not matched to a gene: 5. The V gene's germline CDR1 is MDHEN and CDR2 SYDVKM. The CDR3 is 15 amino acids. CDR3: CASSLLDRGAYEQYF. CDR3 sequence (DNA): TGTGCCAGCAGTTTGTTGGACAGGGGAGCCTACGAGCAGTACTTC.

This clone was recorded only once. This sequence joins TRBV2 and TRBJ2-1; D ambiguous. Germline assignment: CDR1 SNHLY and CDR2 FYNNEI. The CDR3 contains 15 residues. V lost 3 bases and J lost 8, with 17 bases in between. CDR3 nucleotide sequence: TGTGCCAGCAGTGAGCTGCGGACGGTCGGAGATGAGCAGTTCTTC. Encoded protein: CASSELRTVGDEQFF.

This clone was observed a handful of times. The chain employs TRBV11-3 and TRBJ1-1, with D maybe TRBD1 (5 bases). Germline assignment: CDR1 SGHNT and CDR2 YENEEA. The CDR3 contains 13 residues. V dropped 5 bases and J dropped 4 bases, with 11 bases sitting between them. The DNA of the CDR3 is TGTGCCAGCAGCCAAGTGGGGGGCACTGAAGCTTTCTTT. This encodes CASSQVGGTEAFF.

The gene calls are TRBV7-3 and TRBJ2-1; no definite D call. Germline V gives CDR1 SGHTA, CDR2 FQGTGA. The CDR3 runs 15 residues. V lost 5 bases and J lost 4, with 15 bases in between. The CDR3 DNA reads TGTGCCAGCAGCGATAGTTTTGGCAGTTACAATGAGCAGTTCTTC. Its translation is CASSDSFGSYNEQFF.

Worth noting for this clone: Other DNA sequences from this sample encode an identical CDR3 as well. DNA for the CDR3: TGTGCCAGCAGTGAAGGGACAGGGGATCCCTACGAGCAGTACTTC. This encodes CASSEGTGDPYEQYF. V gene TRBV6-1 combines with J gene TRBJ2-7; TRBD1 matches 9 bases. Germline loops: CDR1 MNHNS, CDR2 SASEGT. The CDR3 loop spans 15 amino acids. V was pared by 1 base and J by 2 bases, with 3 bases of the junction left unmatched.

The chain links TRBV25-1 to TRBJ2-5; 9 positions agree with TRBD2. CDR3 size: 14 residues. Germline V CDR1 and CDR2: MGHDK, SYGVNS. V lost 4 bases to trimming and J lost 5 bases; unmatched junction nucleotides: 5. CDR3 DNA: TGTGCCAGCAGTGTTAGCGGGAGTGCGGAGACCCAGTACTTC. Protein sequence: CASSVSGSAETQYF.

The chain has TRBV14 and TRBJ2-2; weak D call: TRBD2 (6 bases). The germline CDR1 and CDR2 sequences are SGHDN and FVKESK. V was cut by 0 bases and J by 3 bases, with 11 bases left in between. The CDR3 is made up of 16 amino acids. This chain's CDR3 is CASSQDRGSDTGELFF. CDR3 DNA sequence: TGTGCCAGCAGCCAAGATCGGGGGTCGGACACCGGGGAGCTGTTTTTT.

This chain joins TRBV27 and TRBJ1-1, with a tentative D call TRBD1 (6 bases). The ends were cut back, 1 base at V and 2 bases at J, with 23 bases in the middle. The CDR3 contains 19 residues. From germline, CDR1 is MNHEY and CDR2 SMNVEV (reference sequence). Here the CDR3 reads CASSLWTPQGLNTNTEAFF. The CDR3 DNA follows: TGTGCCAGCAGTTTATGGACCCCACAGGGACTTAATACCAACACTGAAGCTTTCTTT.

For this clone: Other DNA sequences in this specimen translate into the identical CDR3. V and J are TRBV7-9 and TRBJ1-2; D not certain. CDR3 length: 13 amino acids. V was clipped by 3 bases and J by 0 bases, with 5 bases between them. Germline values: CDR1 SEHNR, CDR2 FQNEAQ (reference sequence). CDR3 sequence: CASSLEANYGYTF. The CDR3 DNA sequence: TGTGCCAGCAGCTTGGAAGCTAACTATGGCTACACCTTC.

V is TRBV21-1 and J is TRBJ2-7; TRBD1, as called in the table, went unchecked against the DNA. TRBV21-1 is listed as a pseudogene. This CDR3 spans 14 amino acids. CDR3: CATDNDRGFYEQYF. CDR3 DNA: TGTGCCACCGACAACGACAGGGGATTCTACGAGCAGTACTTC.

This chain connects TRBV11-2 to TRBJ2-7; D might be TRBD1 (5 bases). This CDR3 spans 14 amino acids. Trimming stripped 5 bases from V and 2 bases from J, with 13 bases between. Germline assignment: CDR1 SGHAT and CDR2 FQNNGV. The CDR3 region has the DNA TGTGCCAGCAGCCCCCAAAGGACAACCTACGAGCAGTACTTC. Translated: CASSPQRTTYEQYF.

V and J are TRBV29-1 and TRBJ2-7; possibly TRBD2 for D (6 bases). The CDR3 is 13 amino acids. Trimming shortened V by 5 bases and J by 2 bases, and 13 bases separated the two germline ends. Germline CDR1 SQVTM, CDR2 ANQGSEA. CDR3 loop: CSVTWDSAYEQYF. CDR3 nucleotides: TGCAGCGTTACCTGGGACTCAGCCTACGAGCAGTACTTC.